This T cell receptor (beta chain) was recovered during a study of long-term antiretroviral therapy in people with HIV. Whole-study findings and limits: Spans of CDR3 length were tighter for HIV repertoires than for controls.

This was the immunoSEQ v3.0 assay at survey level. Assay: immunoSEQ multiplex PCR; the TCRdb copy retains only in-frame clones and omits some. The data contain about 31,000 clones, 70% to 90% of them singletons. Every HIV-positive participant received treatment in the United States. In regard to this clone: The antigen remains undetermined.

Germline CDR1 and CDR2: SGDLS and YYNGEE. The CDR3 is made up of 15 amino acids. V shed 4 bases, J shed 6 bases, and the junction held 8 bases outside the gene matches. This rearrangement joins TRBV9 to TRBJ1-2; 11 bases map to TRBD1. This TCR was recovered from a man aged 18-30 years with HIV. The starting material was unsorted PBMCs, obtained 0.8 years before starting antiretroviral therapy. The CDR3 region has the DNA TGTGCCAGCAGCCACTCCCCGGGACAGGGGGATGGCTACACCTTC. It is translated as CASSHSPGQGDGYTF.